These 9 T cell receptor beta chains originate from one sample sequenced in a study of radiotherapy plus CTLA-4 blockade in lung cancer. TCRdb's table, derived via immunoSEQ multiplex PCR, lists solely in-frame clones and lacks some. The data show about 84,000 clones, 55% to 75% seen once. This specimen was peripheral blood, taken from a patient treated with radiotherapy plus ipilimumab. These TCRs come from a human donor with non-small cell lung cancer that progressed on radiotherapy plus ipilimumab.

Notes on this clone: Other DNA sequences in the sample encode the same CDR3. The gene calls are TRBV4-3 and TRBJ2-7; D gene unclear. With 0 bases removed from V and 1 base from J, the gap between germline ends came to 10 bases. The CDR3 has 15 amino acids. Germline values: CDR1 LGHNA, CDR2 YSLEER. In DNA form, the CDR3 reads TGCGCCAGCAGCCAAGACTGGGGTAGGTCCTACGAGCAGTACTTC. This sequence encodes CASSQDWGRSYEQYF.

The chain is built from TRBV7-9 and TRBJ2-1; perhaps TRBD2 as D (6 bases). Germline V gene data show CDR1 as SEHNR and CDR2 as FQNEAQ (reference sequence). The ends were cut back, 5 bases at V and 6 bases at J, with 17 bases in the middle. CDR3 length equals 15 residues. As DNA, the CDR3 is TGTGCCAGCAGCCCCGGGAGTGCGAGGCTCAATGAGCAGTTCTTC. Translated, it gives CASSPGSARLNEQFF.

This clone has a single count. This chain connects TRBV5-6 to TRBJ2-3; D gene unclear. The germline V gene encodes CDR1 SGHDT and CDR2 YYEEEE. The CDR3 runs 12 residues. Trimming pared 0 bases from V and 3 bases from J, leaving 2 bases between. The DNA of the CDR3 is TGTGCCAGCAGCTTGGCGACAGATACGCAGTATTTT. Amino acids: CASSLATDTQYF.

This chain connects TRBV7-2 to TRBJ1-4; the D is unclear. V lost 5 bases, J lost 10 bases, and 17 bases lay in between. Per the germline V gene, CDR1 is SGHTA and CDR2 is FQGNSA. The length of the CDR3 is 14 residues. The CDR3, as DNA: TGTGCCAGCAGCATACGCGGGATTCCTGGAAAACTGTTTTTT. As protein: CASSIRGIPGKLFF.

This chain links TRBV15 with TRBJ1-1; D not resolved. The CDR3 is made up of 13 amino acids. V was clipped by 0 bases and J by 5 bases, with 7 bases between them. CDR1 is LNHNV, CDR2 YYDKDF, per germline (reference sequence). The CDR3: CATSRDGGTEAFF. The CDR3 DNA follows: TGTGCCACCAGCAGAGACGGCGGGACTGAAGCTTTCTTT.

The chain couples TRBV7-2 to TRBJ2-3; 9 bases fit TRBD2. The CDR3 length is 15 residues. Germline V gene sequence: CDR1 SGHTA, CDR2 FQGNSA. With 3 bases clipped from V and 3 bases from J, the junction kept 4 bases outside the gene matches. This CDR3 is CASSFGGGATDTQYF. In nucleotides, the CDR3 is TGTGCCAGCAGCTTTGGCGGGGGGGCGACAGATACGCAGTATTTT.

The J gene is TRBJ2-7, the V gene TRBV4-1, with TRBD1 identical over 7 bases. Germline V CDR1 and CDR2: MGHRA, YSYEKL. Unmatched junction bases numbered 5, after V lost 0 bases and J lost 3 bases. The CDR3 extends over 15 amino acids. The CDR3 region has the DNA TGCGCCAGCAGCCAAGAACAGGGGACCTACTACGAGCAGTACTTC. Its translation: CASSQEQGTYYEQYF.

The J gene is TRBJ1-1, the V gene TRBV30, with D unresolved. The CDR3 is 13 residues long. V lost 3 bases and J 1 base, leaving 9 bases between the germline ends. Germline-derived CDR1 and CDR2 are GTSNPN and SVGIG (reference sequence). The DNA for the CDR3 is TGTGCCTGGAGGCACGGCCCGAACACTGAAGCTTTCTTT. Translating gives CAWRHGPNTEAFF.

The gene calls are TRBV2 and TRBJ2-7; D is unclear. The length of the CDR3 is 11 residues. Germline CDR1 reads SNHLY; CDR2 reads FYNNEI. Trimming took 7 bases from V and 4 from J, leaving 8 bases between them. The CDR3 nucleotides are TGTGCCAGCAAAGTGGGGTACGAGCAGTACTTC. Translated, it gives CASKVGYEQYF.